This entry lists 4 T cell receptor beta chains sequenced from one sample in a study of blood T cell repertoires in COVID-19. Clones were sequenced by immunoSEQ multiplex PCR, and TCRdb holds only the in-frame ones, with some missing. The sample includes 200,000 to 250,000 clones, over 75% of them seen just once. Sequencing was performed on PBMCs or T cells enriched from blood (not recorded which). The source is a woman in her 30s who had been exposed to COVID-19.

The V call is TRBV15, the J call TRBJ1-3, with 7 bases aligning to TRBD1. The CDR3 sequence is 17 residues long. The germline V gene encodes CDR1 LNHNV and CDR2 YYDKDF (reference sequence). V gave up 3 bases and J gave up 2 bases; unmatched junction bases: 10. The CDR3 nucleotides read TGTGCCACCAGCAGTAGAAGACAGGGATTTACTGGAAACACCATATATTTT. Residues: CATSSRRQGFTGNTIYF.

The rearrangement links TRBV6-6 to TRBJ1-2, with 9 positions matching TRBD1. With V trimmed by 3 bases and J by 7 bases, 12 bases remained unmatched. In germline, CDR1 is MNHNY, CDR2 SVGAGI (reference sequence). The CDR3 totals 16 residues. The CDR3 protein is CASSYGRDRVRGGYTF. Here the CDR3 DNA reads TGTGCCAGCAGTTATGGTCGGGACAGGGTACGAGGTGGCTACACCTTC.

V and J are TRBV7-9 and TRBJ2-5, with unresolved D. Germline CDR1 SEHNR, CDR2 FQNEAQ (reference sequence). V was shortened by 1 base and J by 2 bases, with 5 bases between the two germline ends. The CDR3 is 13 residues long. CDR3 DNA sequence: TGTGCCAGCAGCTTAGGCGTACAAGAGACCCAGTACTTC. Translated: CASSLGVQETQYF.

The V and J genes are TRBV19 and TRBJ1-1; 7 bases align to TRBD1. CDR1 and CDR2 (germline): LNHDA, SQIVND (reference sequence). Trimming cost V 6 bases and J 6 bases; bases outside gene matches: 10. The CDR3 length is 14 residues. The CDR3 is CASSSSGGFAEAFF. CDR3 DNA: TGTGCCAGTAGCTCGTCAGGGGGTTTCGCTGAAGCTTTCTTT.